The T cell receptor (beta chain) under discussion was sequenced for a study of CD8 T cells in Susac syndrome. Points from the study as a whole: As acknowledged by the study, its TCR sequencing and HLA analysis included a relatively small number of individuals.

RNA, at about 0.45 to 1 ug, was reverse transcribed with random hexamers. TCRdb re-analysed the immunoSEQ multiplex PCR reads in MiXCR, keeping a single row per CDR3 protein. The profile shows 250,000 to 350,000 distinct CDR3 sequences, about 92% of them singletons. CDR3 size: 17 residues. With 3 bases clipped from V and 7 bases from J, the junction kept 18 bases outside the gene matches. Germline V gene data show CDR1 as LNHDA and CDR2 as SQIVND (reference sequence). Concerning this clonotype: Its antigen is currently unknown.

The source is a human donor with multiple sclerosis. V usage is TRBV19 and J usage is TRBJ2-7; 7 bases map to TRBD2. Material: CD4+ T cells from PBMCs. The CDR3 DNA sequence: TGTGCCAGTAGTATGGGGCTGGGAGGACTAGGTTCGAGGGAGCAGTACTTC. This translates into CASSMGLGGLGSREQYF.